One and the same sample provided the 2 T cell receptor beta chains below, sequenced in a study of identical twins. TCRdb re-called the 5' RACE reads through MiXCR, storing one row per CDR3 protein. The sample includes about 500,000 distinct CDR3 sequences, roughly an eighth of them seen just once. This sample also appeared in a second study, on yellow fever vaccine responses in identical twins.

The sequencing input was CD4+ T cells sorted from blood. The receptor set was obtained from a woman in her late teens or twenties in good health.

With respect to this clonotype: A read error is possible here, since a much larger clone lies one base away. The CDR3 does not end in the conserved phenylalanine or tryptophan, so this is likely a read error. The chain recombines TRBV12-3 or TRBV12-4 with TRBJ2-1; 8 bases line up with TRBD2. The V gene end was trimmed by 2 bases and the J gene end by 7 bases; junction bases not matched to a gene: 7. The CDR3 runs 15 residues. For the CDR3, the DNA is TGTGCCAGCAGTTTAAGAGCGGGAGTACAAAATGAGCAGTTCATC. As protein: CASSLRAGVQNEQFI.

This clonotype was detected only a few times. V usage is TRBV6-2 or TRBV6-3 and J usage is TRBJ2-1, with TRBD2 identical over 8 bases. V was clipped by 5 bases and J by 7 bases; unmatched bases: 13. CDR1 is MNHEY and CDR2 is SVGEGT in the germline V gene. The CDR3 sequence is 16 residues long. CDR3 loop: CASSKQGLVSVNEQFF. The CDR3 DNA reads as TGTGCCAGCAGTAAACAGGGACTAGTATCGGTTAATGAGCAGTTCTTC.